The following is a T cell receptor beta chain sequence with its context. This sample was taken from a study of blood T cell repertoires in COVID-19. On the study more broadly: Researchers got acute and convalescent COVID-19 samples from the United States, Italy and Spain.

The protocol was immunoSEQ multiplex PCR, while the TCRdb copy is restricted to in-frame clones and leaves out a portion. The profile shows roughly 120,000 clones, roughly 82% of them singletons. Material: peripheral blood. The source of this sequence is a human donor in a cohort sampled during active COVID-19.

The CDR3 sequence is CARRDYGTQYF. The CDR3 DNA sequence: TGTGCCCGTCGGGACTACGGGACCCAGTACTTC. This chain connects TRBV30 to TRBJ2-5, with 7 bases lining up with TRBD2. The CDR3 has 11 amino acids. The J segment lost 7 bases and the V segment lost 8 bases, leaving 7 bases of the junction unmatched. CDR1 is GTSNPN, CDR2 SVGIG, per germline (reference sequence). Using reference TRBV30 and TRBJ2-5 for the parts outside the CDR3, the full variable domain is SQTIHQWPATLVQPVGSPLSLECTVEGTSNPNLYWYRQAAGRGLQLLFYSVGIGQISSEVPQNLSASRPQDRQFILSSKKLLLSDSGFYLCARRDYGTQYFGPGTRLLVL.